This TCR beta chain was documented in a study of blood T cell repertoires in COVID-19. Study in general: There were acute and convalescent COVID-19 samples, and they came from the United States, Italy and Spain. The analysed material was cDNA or gDNA that came from T cells, B-cell-depleted T cells, or PBMCs.

J was trimmed by 8 bases and V by 4 bases; bases with no gene match: 16. Germline CDR1 SGHDT, CDR2 YYEEEE. The length of the CDR3 is 16 residues. As originally analysed: Cell counts per sample came from amplifying reference gene primers. The table came from immunoSEQ multiplex PCR; TCRdb's copy has only in-frame clones and leaves some out. D and trimming were read from the DNA, whereas the V and J calls and clone size are those reported in that table. The sample consists of 140,000 to 150,000 clones, roughly 80% of them appearing once. The chain couples TRBV5-6 to TRBJ1-2; 8 positions agree with TRBD1. This TCR was sampled from a woman aged 35 to 49 with active or convalescent COVID-19. Sequencing was done on a sample of peripheral blood. CDR3 sequence (DNA): TGTGCCAGCAGCCCGGGCTTAGGACAGGGCTATCAAGGCTACACCTTC. This encodes CASSPGLGQGYQGYTF.